This is a list of T cell receptor beta chains from one sample in a study of blood T cell repertoires in COVID-19. Sequenced by immunoSEQ multiplex PCR; TCRdb stores in-frame clones only, minus some. The sample holds around 280,000 clones; about 88% are singletons and the top ten take 1.3%. Input material: peripheral blood. The receptors stem from a man aged 70 or older with acute or convalescent COVID-19. Each CDR3 is given with its conserved first and last residue. Fields, in order: V gene, clone size, J gene, D gene, CDR3 length, CDR3 protein, CDR3 DNA. The D gene is left open where the match is weak. Size tells how often a clone was seen (once, few, many) or the class of an expanded clone, and some rows leave it out.

v_gene: TRBV29-1
abundance: NA
j_gene: TRBJ2-1
d_gene: NA
len: 13
CDR3aa: CSVAGEGLGEQFF
CDR3nt: TGCAGCGTTGCAGGGGAGGGCTTGGGTGAGCAGTTCTTC

v_gene: TRBV9
abundance: NA
j_gene: TRBJ1-6
d_gene: NA
len: 13
CDR3aa: CASSVGVGPPLHF
CDR3nt: TGTGCCAGCAGCGTAGGGGTTGGGCCACCCCTCCACTTT

v_gene: TRBV28
abundance: once
j_gene: TRBJ1-4
d_gene: NA
len: 13
CDR3aa: CASGRGELEKLFF
CDR3nt: TGTGCCAGCGGCCGGGGGGAGTTGGAAAAACTGTTTTTT

v_gene: TRBV5-5
abundance: NA
j_gene: TRBJ2-4
d_gene: NA
len: 15
CDR3aa: CASSLGRGRQNIQYF
CDR3nt: TGTGCCAGCAGCTTGGGAAGGGGCAGGCAAAACATTCAGTACTTC

v_gene: TRBV10-1
abundance: NA
j_gene: TRBJ2-2
d_gene: TRBD1
len: 14
CDR3aa: CASSATGNYGELFF
CDR3nt: TGCGCCAGCAGTGCGACAGGGAACTACGGGGAGCTGTTTTTT

v_gene: TRBV6-6
abundance: once
j_gene: TRBJ1-2
d_gene: TRBD1
len: 18
CDR3aa: CASSPPGTGLMGGGGYTF
CDR3nt: TGTGCCAGCAGTCCCCCCGGGACAGGGTTGATGGGGGGAGGTGGCTACACCTTC

v_gene: TRBV29-1
abundance: NA
j_gene: TRBJ2-5
d_gene: TRBD1
len: 14
CDR3aa: CSVEGDSLQETQYF
CDR3nt: TGCAGCGTTGAAGGGGACAGCCTCCAAGAGACCCAGTACTTC

v_gene: TRBV4-1
abundance: NA
j_gene: TRBJ2-2
d_gene: TRBD1
len: 16
CDR3aa: CASSQLGTGDTGELFF
CDR3nt: TGCGCCAGCAGCCAACTCGGGACAGGGGACACCGGGGAGCTGTTTTTT

v_gene: TRBV2
abundance: NA
j_gene: TRBJ2-3
d_gene: TRBD2
len: 15
CDR3aa: CASSGLAASTDTQYF
CDR3nt: TGTGCCAGCAGCGGACTAGCGGCTAGCACAGATACGCAGTATTTT

v_gene: TRBV6-2/TRBV6-3
abundance: NA
j_gene: TRBJ2-1
d_gene: TRBD2
len: 19
CDR3aa: CASSTPTHSGRGSYNEQFF
CDR3nt: TGTGCCAGCAGTACCCCGACACATAGCGGGAGAGGGTCCTACAATGAGCAGTTCTTC

v_gene: TRBV3-1/TRBV3-2
abundance: NA
j_gene: TRBJ1-2
d_gene: TRBD1
len: 15
CDR3aa: CASSNDRGANYGYTF
CDR3nt: TGTGCCAGCAGCAACGACAGGGGAGCTAACTATGGCTACACCTTC

v_gene: TRBV6-5
abundance: NA
j_gene: TRBJ1-2
d_gene: NA
len: 13
CDR3aa: CASRRQSSYGYTF
CDR3nt: TGTGCCAGCAGGAGACAGAGTAGCTATGGCTACACCTTC

v_gene: TRBV30
abundance: NA
j_gene: TRBJ1-4
d_gene: NA
len: 11
CDR3aa: CASGTGEKLFF
CDR3nt: TGTGCCTCTGGAACCGGGGAAAAACTGTTTTTT

v_gene: TRBV27
abundance: NA
j_gene: TRBJ2-7
d_gene: NA
len: 16
CDR3aa: CASRGAPGGRSYEQYF
CDR3nt: TGTGCCAGCAGGGGAGCCCCCGGCGGAAGGTCCTACGAGCAGTACTTC

v_gene: TRBV11-1
abundance: NA
j_gene: TRBJ1-1
d_gene: NA
len: 15
CDR3aa: CASSLGAGKGTEAFF
CDR3nt: TGTGCCAGCAGCTTAGGGGCGGGGAAGGGCACTGAAGCTTTCTTT

v_gene: TRBV9
abundance: NA
j_gene: TRBJ1-6
d_gene: TRBD1
len: 15
CDR3aa: CASSTWDRGNSPLHF
CDR3nt: TGTGCCAGCAGCACCTGGGACAGGGGTAATTCACCCCTCCACTTT

v_gene: TRBV4-2
abundance: NA
j_gene: TRBJ1-4
d_gene: NA
len: 18
CDR3aa: CASSQDLGDHLANEKLFF
CDR3nt: TGTGCCAGCAGCCAAGATTTGGGAGATCATCTAGCTAATGAAAAACTGTTTTTT

v_gene: TRBV7-9
abundance: NA
j_gene: TRBJ2-1
d_gene: TRBD1
len: 15
CDR3aa: CASSPGTGGYNEQFF
CDR3nt: TGTGCCAGCAGCCCCGGGACAGGGGGGTACAATGAGCAGTTCTTC

v_gene: TRBV30
abundance: NA
j_gene: TRBJ1-3
d_gene: NA
len: 15
CDR3aa: CAWSAGILTGNTIYF
CDR3nt: TGTGCCTGGAGCGCCGGGATACTTACTGGAAACACCATATATTTT

v_gene: TRBV19
abundance: NA
j_gene: TRBJ2-1
d_gene: TRBD1
len: 13
CDR3aa: CASTSRGLNEQFF
CDR3nt: TGTGCCAGCACGTCGAGGGGGCTCAATGAGCAGTTCTTC

v_gene: TRBV10-3
abundance: NA
j_gene: TRBJ1-1
d_gene: TRBD1
len: 16
CDR3aa: CAISESGGQVNTEAFF
CDR3nt: TGTGCCATCAGTGAGTCGGGGGGACAGGTGAACACTGAAGCTTTCTTT

v_gene: TRBV9
abundance: NA
j_gene: TRBJ2-1
d_gene: TRBD2
len: 15
CDR3aa: CASSPGLAGPGEQFF
CDR3nt: TGTGCCAGCAGCCCCGGACTAGCGGGACCCGGTGAGCAGTTCTTC

v_gene: TRBV5-1
abundance: NA
j_gene: TRBJ2-7
d_gene: TRBD1
len: 13
CDR3aa: CASSIGTDYEQYF
CDR3nt: TGCGCCAGCAGCATAGGGACAGACTACGAGCAGTACTTC

v_gene: TRBV7-9
abundance: NA
j_gene: TRBJ1-2
d_gene: NA
len: 12
CDR3aa: CASSSGPRLYTF
CDR3nt: TGTGCCAGCAGCTCTGGCCCCCGTCTCTACACCTTC

v_gene: TRBV7-8
abundance: NA
j_gene: TRBJ1-3
d_gene: NA
len: 16
CDR3aa: CASSPRRAGTGNTIYF
CDR3nt: TGTGCCAGCAGCCCCCGCAGGGCGGGAACTGGAAACACCATATATTTT

v_gene: TRBV19
abundance: NA
j_gene: TRBJ1-1
d_gene: NA
len: 13
CDR3aa: CASRESGGTEAFF
CDR3nt: TGTGCCAGTAGAGAGTCCGGGGGCACTGAAGCTTTCTTT

v_gene: TRBV6-5
abundance: NA
j_gene: TRBJ1-4
d_gene: NA
len: 14
CDR3aa: CASSLQGTGEKLFF
CDR3nt: TGTGCCAGCAGCCTACAGGGTACTGGAGAAAAACTGTTTTTT

v_gene: TRBV7-2
abundance: NA
j_gene: TRBJ2-2
d_gene: NA
len: 15
CDR3aa: CASRYGGAGTGELFF
CDR3nt: TGTGCCAGCCGCTATGGGGGGGCGGGCACCGGGGAGCTGTTTTTT

v_gene: TRBV10-1
abundance: NA
j_gene: TRBJ2-2
d_gene: TRBD2
len: 17
CDR3aa: CASSDRSGGSNTGELFF
CDR3nt: TGCGCCAGCAGTGACCGTAGCGGGGGTTCCAACACCGGGGAGCTGTTTTTT

v_gene: TRBV9
abundance: NA
j_gene: TRBJ1-4
d_gene: NA
len: 16
CDR3aa: CASSVDGGPLGEKLFF
CDR3nt: TGTGCCAGCAGCGTAGATGGGGGCCCACTGGGAGAAAAACTGTTTTTT

v_gene: TRBV28
abundance: NA
j_gene: TRBJ1-1
d_gene: NA
len: 14
CDR3aa: CASSGGWANTEAFF
CDR3nt: TGTGCCAGCAGTGGCGGGTGGGCCAACACTGAAGCTTTCTTT

v_gene: TRBV12-3/TRBV12-4
abundance: NA
j_gene: TRBJ1-3
d_gene: NA
len: 12
CDR3aa: CASSYSGNTIYF
CDR3nt: TGTGCCAGCAGCTACTCTGGAAACACCATATATTTT

v_gene: TRBV3-1/TRBV3-2
abundance: NA
j_gene: TRBJ2-2
d_gene: NA
len: 14
CDR3aa: CASSQVTNTGELFF
CDR3nt: TGTGCCAGCAGCCAAGTCACTAACACCGGGGAGCTGTTTTTT

v_gene: TRBV11-2
abundance: NA
j_gene: TRBJ1-2
d_gene: NA
len: 13
CDR3aa: CASSPQDTGGYTF
CDR3nt: TGTGCCAGCAGCCCCCAAGATACGGGTGGCTACACCTTC

v_gene: TRBV10-2
abundance: NA
j_gene: TRBJ2-1
d_gene: NA
len: 14
CDR3aa: CASCSGTSYNEQFF
CDR3nt: TGCGCCAGCTGTAGCGGAACTTCCTACAATGAGCAGTTCTTC

v_gene: TRBV28
abundance: NA
j_gene: TRBJ1-5
d_gene: TRBD1
len: 15
CDR3aa: CASSPTGFGNQPQHF
CDR3nt: TGTGCCAGCAGTCCGACAGGGTTCGGCAATCAGCCCCAGCATTTT

v_gene: TRBV5-6
abundance: NA
j_gene: TRBJ1-2
d_gene: NA
len: 12
CDR3aa: CASSLAGGGYTF
CDR3nt: TGTGCCAGCAGCTTGGCGGGCGGGGGCTACACCTTC

v_gene: TRBV27
abundance: once
j_gene: TRBJ1-5
d_gene: TRBD1
len: 14
CDR3aa: CASSWTGDNQPQHF
CDR3nt: TGTGCCAGCAGCTGGACAGGGGACAATCAGCCCCAGCATTTT

v_gene: TRBV6-6
abundance: once
j_gene: TRBJ2-1
d_gene: NA
len: 14
CDR3aa: CAISPSPAYNEQFF
CDR3nt: TGTGCCATTTCGCCCTCCCCAGCCTACAATGAGCAGTTCTTC

v_gene: TRBV4-3
abundance: NA
j_gene: TRBJ2-7
d_gene: TRBD1
len: 18
CDR3aa: CASSQEGVTGTNSYEQYF
CDR3nt: TGCGCCAGCAGCCAAGAGGGTGTGACAGGGACAAACTCCTACGAGCAGTACTTC

v_gene: TRBV19
abundance: NA
j_gene: TRBJ1-1
d_gene: TRBD1
len: 15
CDR3aa: CASSPRDRTYTEAFF
CDR3nt: TGTGCCAGTAGTCCCCGGGACAGGACATACACTGAAGCTTTCTTT

v_gene: TRBV24-1
abundance: NA
j_gene: TRBJ2-1
d_gene: TRBD2
len: 16
CDR3aa: CATSGVLAGDRDEQFF
CDR3nt: TGTGCCACCAGTGGTGTACTAGCGGGGGATAGGGATGAGCAGTTCTTC

v_gene: TRBV2
abundance: NA
j_gene: TRBJ1-4
d_gene: NA
len: 14
CDR3aa: CAGKGDGLNEKLFF
CDR3nt: TGTGCCGGCAAGGGGGACGGACTGAATGAAAAACTGTTTTTT

v_gene: TRBV4-1
abundance: NA
j_gene: TRBJ2-6
d_gene: NA
len: 16
CDR3aa: CASSPQSLSGANVLTF
CDR3nt: TGCGCCAGCAGCCCACAGTCCCTCTCTGGGGCCAACGTCCTGACTTTC

v_gene: TRBV19
abundance: NA
j_gene: TRBJ1-1
d_gene: TRBD1
len: 16
CDR3aa: CASSMILGRGSTEAFF
CDR3nt: TGTGCCAGTAGTATGATATTAGGCAGGGGGAGTACTGAAGCTTTCTTT

v_gene: TRBV5-1
abundance: NA
j_gene: TRBJ2-1
d_gene: NA
len: 15
CDR3aa: CASSQNPDRYNEQFF
CDR3nt: TGCGCCAGCAGCCAGAACCCGGACAGATACAATGAGCAGTTCTTC

v_gene: TRBV4-3
abundance: few
j_gene: TRBJ1-4
d_gene: NA
len: 16
CDR3aa: CASSQDWSLIREKLFF
CDR3nt: TGCGCCAGCAGCCAAGATTGGAGTCTAATACGTGAAAAACTGTTTTTT

v_gene: TRBV27
abundance: NA
j_gene: TRBJ1-6
d_gene: NA
len: 15
CDR3aa: CASSSAGAYNSPLHF
CDR3nt: TGTGCCAGCAGTTCGGCAGGGGCCTATAATTCACCCCTCCACTTT

v_gene: TRBV6-2/TRBV6-3
abundance: NA
j_gene: TRBJ1-6
d_gene: NA
len: 19
CDR3aa: CASSGQPGQSSSYNSPLHF
CDR3nt: TGTGCCAGCAGTGGACAACCGGGACAAAGTAGCTCCTATAATTCACCCCTCCACTTT

v_gene: TRBV28
abundance: NA
j_gene: TRBJ1-5
d_gene: TRBD1
len: 16
CDR3aa: CASRTGSVESNQPQHF
CDR3nt: TGTGCCAGCAGGACAGGGAGCGTGGAAAGCAATCAGCCCCAGCATTTT

v_gene: TRBV20-1
abundance: NA
j_gene: TRBJ1-5
d_gene: NA
len: 13
CDR3aa: CSASRWGDQPQHF
CDR3nt: TGCAGTGCTAGTCGTTGGGGAGATCAGCCCCAGCATTTT